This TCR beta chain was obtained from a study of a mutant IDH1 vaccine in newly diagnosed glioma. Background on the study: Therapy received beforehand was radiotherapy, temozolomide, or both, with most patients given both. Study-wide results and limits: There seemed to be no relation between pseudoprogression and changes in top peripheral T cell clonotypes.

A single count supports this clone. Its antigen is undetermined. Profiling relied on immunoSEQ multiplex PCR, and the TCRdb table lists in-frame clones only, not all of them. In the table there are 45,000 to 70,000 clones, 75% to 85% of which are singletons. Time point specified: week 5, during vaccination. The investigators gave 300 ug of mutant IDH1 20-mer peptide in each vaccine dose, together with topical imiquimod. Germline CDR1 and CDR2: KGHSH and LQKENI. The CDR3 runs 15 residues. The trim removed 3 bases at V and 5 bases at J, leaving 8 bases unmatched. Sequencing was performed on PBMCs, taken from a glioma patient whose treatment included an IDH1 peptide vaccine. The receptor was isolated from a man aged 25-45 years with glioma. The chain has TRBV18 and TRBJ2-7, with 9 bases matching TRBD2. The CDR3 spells CASSPLAGAKDEQYF. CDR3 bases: TGTGCCAGCTCACCCTTAGCGGGGGCGAAGGACGAGCAGTACTTC.